The TCR beta chain under discussion was sequenced for a study of CD8+CD57+ T cells in acquired aplastic anemia. Patients chosen for sequencing had shown CD8+CD57+ cell expansion by flow cytometry. Germline V CDR1 and CDR2: SGHVS, FQNEAQ. V was clipped by 7 bases and J by 0 bases, with 9 bases between them. The length of the CDR3 is 13 residues. With regard to this clonotype: Its antigen is currently unknown.

Genomic DNA templated the TCR beta VDJ and CDR3 profiling. TCRdb reprocessed the reads with MiXCR, giving one entry per CDR3 protein. The sample holds fewer than 80,000 distinct CDR3 sequences, 55% to 75% seen once. Regarding the study as a whole: Some 31 shared CD8+ CDR3s appeared highly expressed within patients' immunodominant clones.

The sequencing sample was made of sorted CD4+, CD8+, or CD8+CD57+ T cells (not recorded which) from PBMCs. This chain uses TRBV7-8 with TRBJ2-5, with D hard to call. The sequence derives from a human donor with aplastic anemia. CDR3 residues: CASIRRNQETQYF. The CDR3 DNA follows: TGTGCCAGCATTCGACGGAACCAAGAGACCCAGTACTTC.